These T cell receptor beta chains were read from a single sample in a study of vaccination effects on CD4 cells after COVID-19. Profiled with immunoSEQ multiplex PCR; TCRdb holds only in-frame clones, not every one. This table has 60,000 to 65,000 clones, roughly 76% appearing once. These TCRs are of unknown antigen specificity. The sequencing used CD4+ T cells from PBMCs cultured with HCoV-OC43 spike peptides, collected before COVID-19 vaccination. These receptor sequences come from a human donor who received a COVID-19 vaccine. The CDR3 runs from the conserved cysteine through the conserved F or W. A D gene is named only where the DNA matches it firmly. Rows give clone size only sometimes, using once, few, many, or a class for an expanded clone.

j_gene: TRBJ2-5
d_gene: NA
abundance: NA
v_gene: TRBV4-1
CDR3nt: TGCGCCAGCAGCCAGGGCTTGCAGGAGACAGAGACCCAGTACTTC
CDR3aa: CASSQGLQETETQYF

j_gene: TRBJ1-1
d_gene: TRBD1
abundance: NA
v_gene: TRBV6-5
CDR3nt: TGTGCCAGCAGTCGGGACAGAGTGAACACTGAAGCTTTCTTT
CDR3aa: CASSRDRVNTEAFF

j_gene: TRBJ1-1
d_gene: TRBD1
abundance: few
v_gene: TRBV2
CDR3nt: TGTGCCTCCAGACAGGGGAACACTGAAGCTTTCTTT
CDR3aa: CASRQGNTEAFF

j_gene: TRBJ1-1
d_gene: NA
abundance: NA
v_gene: TRBV4-1
CDR3nt: TGCGCCAGCAGCCCTGACTCCGGGGTGGGCACTGAAGCTTTCTTT
CDR3aa: CASSPDSGVGTEAFF

j_gene: TRBJ2-1
d_gene: TRBD2
abundance: NA
v_gene: TRBV2
CDR3nt: TGTGCCAGCAGAGAGACTAGCGGGGGGTATGAGCAGTTCTTC
CDR3aa: CASRETSGGYEQFF

j_gene: TRBJ2-1
d_gene: TRBD1
abundance: NA
v_gene: TRBV7-9
CDR3nt: TGTGCCAGCAGCTTCGACAGGGGGCTTATTAATGAGCAGTTCTTC
CDR3aa: CASSFDRGLINEQFF

j_gene: TRBJ2-1
d_gene: NA
abundance: NA
v_gene: TRBV5-1
CDR3nt: TGCGCCAGCAGCTTGGTAGCGCTCTACAATGAGCAGTTCTTC
CDR3aa: CASSLVALYNEQFF

j_gene: TRBJ2-1
d_gene: NA
abundance: NA
v_gene: TRBV19
CDR3nt: TGTGCCAGTAGTAGACAGGTGGGCAATGAGCAGTTCTTC
CDR3aa: CASSRQVGNEQFF

j_gene: TRBJ1-3
d_gene: NA
abundance: NA
v_gene: TRBV5-1
CDR3nt: TGCGCCAGCAGCTTATCCAGGGATCAGGGAAACACCATATATTTT
CDR3aa: CASSLSRDQGNTIYF

j_gene: TRBJ1-3
d_gene: NA
abundance: NA
v_gene: TRBV18
CDR3nt: TGTGCCAGCTCACCACCGATCAGGTCTGGAAACACCATATATTTT
CDR3aa: CASSPPIRSGNTIYF

j_gene: TRBJ2-1
d_gene: NA
abundance: NA
v_gene: TRBV6-5
CDR3nt: TGTGCCAGCGGCCGGGACTTCTCCTACAATGAGCAGTTCTTC
CDR3aa: CASGRDFSYNEQFF

j_gene: TRBJ1-1
d_gene: TRBD1
abundance: once
v_gene: TRBV6-6
CDR3nt: TGTGCCAGCAGTCCGCGTCCAGGGGGCACTGAAGCTTTCTTT
CDR3aa: CASSPRPGGTEAFF

j_gene: TRBJ2-3
d_gene: TRBD2
abundance: NA
v_gene: TRBV5-1
CDR3nt: TGCGCCAGCAGCTCTACTAGCGGGGGGGCCGGAGATACGCAGTATTTT
CDR3aa: CASSSTSGGAGDTQYF

j_gene: TRBJ1-1
d_gene: NA
abundance: NA
v_gene: TRBV4-3
CDR3nt: TGCGCCAGCAGTTTAAGGCCGGGGGTGGACACTGAAGCTTTCTTT
CDR3aa: CASSLRPGVDTEAFF

j_gene: TRBJ1-2
d_gene: TRBD1
abundance: NA
v_gene: TRBV15
CDR3nt: TGTGCCACCAGCAGAGATATTTTAGTACAGGGGCAAGATGGCTACACCTTC
CDR3aa: CATSRDILVQGQDGYTF

j_gene: TRBJ2-3
d_gene: NA
abundance: NA
v_gene: TRBV7-2
CDR3nt: TGTGCCAGCAGCTTAGTGGGGACCACCATCACAGATACGCAGTATTTT
CDR3aa: CASSLVGTTITDTQYF

j_gene: TRBJ1-5
d_gene: NA
abundance: NA
v_gene: TRBV19
CDR3nt: TGTGCCAGTCGCACGGGACGGATGAATCAGCCCCAGCATTTT
CDR3aa: CASRTGRMNQPQHF

j_gene: TRBJ1-3
d_gene: NA
abundance: NA
v_gene: TRBV11-2
CDR3nt: TGTGCCAGCAGCCGTCCAACCATCTCTGGAAACACCATATATTTT
CDR3aa: CASSRPTISGNTIYF

j_gene: TRBJ2-3
d_gene: TRBD2
abundance: NA
v_gene: TRBV5-6
CDR3nt: TGTGCCAGCAGCTTGTTCAGCGGGGGGGCCAGAGATACGCAGTATTTT
CDR3aa: CASSLFSGGARDTQYF

j_gene: TRBJ1-4
d_gene: TRBD1
abundance: NA
v_gene: TRBV5-1
CDR3nt: TGCGCCAGCAGCCCAGGACAGGGGAATGAAAAACTGTTTTTT
CDR3aa: CASSPGQGNEKLFF

j_gene: TRBJ1-2
d_gene: NA
abundance: NA
v_gene: TRBV18
CDR3nt: TGTGCCAGCTCACCGGGGGTCAGGACTAACTATGGCTACACCTTC
CDR3aa: CASSPGVRTNYGYTF

j_gene: TRBJ1-4
d_gene: NA
abundance: once
v_gene: TRBV20-1
CDR3nt: TGCAGTGTTACTTTTCGAGAAAAACTGTTTTTT
CDR3aa: CSVTFREKLFF

j_gene: TRBJ1-1
d_gene: TRBD1
abundance: NA
v_gene: TRBV19
CDR3nt: TGTGCCAGTAGTTCTGGACAGGGAATGACTGAAGCTTTCTTT
CDR3aa: CASSSGQGMTEAFF

j_gene: TRBJ2-5
d_gene: NA
abundance: NA
v_gene: TRBV6-2/TRBV6-3
CDR3nt: TGTGCCAGCAGTCTGTACCAGGACTGGGGCTCAGGGGAGACCCAGTACTTC
CDR3aa: CASSLYQDWGSGETQYF

j_gene: TRBJ1-2
d_gene: NA
abundance: NA
v_gene: TRBV19
CDR3nt: TGTGCCAGTAGTTACAGGGCTAACTATGGCTACACCTTC
CDR3aa: CASSYRANYGYTF

j_gene: TRBJ2-1
d_gene: NA
abundance: NA
v_gene: TRBV7-2
CDR3nt: TGTGCCAGCAGCTTGGTCACCTTCGGGCATGAGCAGTTCTTC
CDR3aa: CASSLVTFGHEQFF

j_gene: TRBJ2-5
d_gene: NA
abundance: NA
v_gene: TRBV12-3/TRBV12-4
CDR3nt: TGTGCCAGCAGTTTCCAGCCGGGGGAGACCCAGTACTTC
CDR3aa: CASSFQPGETQYF

j_gene: TRBJ2-2
d_gene: NA
abundance: NA
v_gene: TRBV30
CDR3nt: TGTGCCTGGAGGAGGGTAACCGGGGAGCTGTTTTTT
CDR3aa: CAWRRVTGELFF

j_gene: TRBJ2-2
d_gene: NA
abundance: NA
v_gene: TRBV5-1
CDR3nt: TGCGCCAGCAGCTGGGTCGGAATAGCGTCAACCGGGGAGCTGTTTTTT
CDR3aa: CASSWVGIASTGELFF

j_gene: TRBJ1-5
d_gene: TRBD1
abundance: NA
v_gene: TRBV18
CDR3nt: TGTGCCAGCTCACCCGGAGAGGGGGCGAATCAGCCCCAGCATTTT
CDR3aa: CASSPGEGANQPQHF

j_gene: TRBJ1-2
d_gene: NA
abundance: NA
v_gene: TRBV9
CDR3nt: TGTGCCAGCAGCTCCTTCAGTACGAACTATGGCTACACCTTC
CDR3aa: CASSSFSTNYGYTF

j_gene: TRBJ2-6
d_gene: NA
abundance: NA
v_gene: TRBV4-1
CDR3nt: TGCGCCAGCAGCCAAGGCCGTCCCTCCGGGGCCAACGTCCTGACTTTC
CDR3aa: CASSQGRPSGANVLTF

j_gene: TRBJ1-4
d_gene: NA
abundance: NA
v_gene: TRBV18
CDR3nt: TGTGCCAGCTCACCTGGGGGCGAGCGAGAAAAACTGTTTTTT
CDR3aa: CASSPGGEREKLFF

j_gene: TRBJ2-5
d_gene: TRBD2
abundance: NA
v_gene: TRBV5-1
CDR3nt: TGCGCCAGCACCCGGACTAGCGGGGGAAAAGAGACCCAGTACTTC
CDR3aa: CASTRTSGGKETQYF

j_gene: TRBJ1-5
d_gene: TRBD1
abundance: NA
v_gene: TRBV5-1
CDR3nt: TGCGCCAGCAGCTACGATAATCCTCCCGGGACAGACACTAATCAGCCCCAGCATTTT
CDR3aa: CASSYDNPPGTDTNQPQHF

j_gene: TRBJ2-6
d_gene: TRBD1
abundance: NA
v_gene: TRBV27
CDR3nt: TGTGCCAGCCGGCCCCGAGGACAGGGCCAAAGCAGGTCTGGGGCCAACGTCCTGACTTTC
CDR3aa: CASRPRGQGQSRSGANVLTF

j_gene: TRBJ2-5
d_gene: NA
abundance: NA
v_gene: TRBV2
CDR3nt: TGTGCCAGCAGTGACAGGGGAGAGACCCAGTACTTC
CDR3aa: CASSDRGETQYF

j_gene: TRBJ1-2
d_gene: TRBD1
abundance: NA
v_gene: TRBV5-1
CDR3nt: TGCGCCAGCAGCCCGAGTCCCGGGACAGGGTCCGACTATGGCTACACCTTC
CDR3aa: CASSPSPGTGSDYGYTF

j_gene: TRBJ1-4
d_gene: NA
abundance: NA
v_gene: TRBV2
CDR3nt: TGTGCCAGCAGTGTGAATGAAAAACTGTTTTTT
CDR3aa: CASSVNEKLFF

j_gene: TRBJ2-2
d_gene: NA
abundance: NA
v_gene: TRBV18
CDR3nt: TGTGCCAGCTCAAATAACGACATAAACACCGGGGAGCTGTTTTTT
CDR3aa: CASSNNDINTGELFF

j_gene: TRBJ1-2
d_gene: NA
abundance: NA
v_gene: TRBV7-8
CDR3nt: TGTGCCAGCAGTTTAACAAGGGACACCTCTAACTATGGCTACACCTTC
CDR3aa: CASSLTRDTSNYGYTF

j_gene: TRBJ2-2
d_gene: NA
abundance: NA
v_gene: TRBV7-9
CDR3nt: TGTGCCAGCAGATCCACGGGGCAACCTGCGACCGGGGAGCTGTTTTTT
CDR3aa: CASRSTGQPATGELFF

j_gene: TRBJ2-1
d_gene: NA
abundance: NA
v_gene: TRBV6-5
CDR3nt: TGTGCCAGCAGGGTGGGGGCTATGGGGTACAATGAGCAGTTCTTC
CDR3aa: CASRVGAMGYNEQFF

j_gene: TRBJ2-2
d_gene: NA
abundance: NA
v_gene: TRBV6-5
CDR3nt: TGTGCCAGCAGTTACACCCCAGGGTACACCGGGGAGCTGTTTTTT
CDR3aa: CASSYTPGYTGELFF

j_gene: TRBJ1-2
d_gene: NA
abundance: NA
v_gene: TRBV7-2
CDR3nt: TGTGCCAGCAGCCAAGACAGGAACAACTATGGCTACACCTTC
CDR3aa: CASSQDRNNYGYTF

j_gene: TRBJ1-3
d_gene: NA
abundance: NA
v_gene: TRBV9
CDR3nt: TGTGCCAGCAGCGCCAGGGAGTTCTTTGGAAACACCATATATTTT
CDR3aa: CASSAREFFGNTIYF

j_gene: TRBJ1-2
d_gene: NA
abundance: NA
v_gene: TRBV6-1
CDR3nt: TGTGCCAGCAGTGAGGGGCCAGGGCTGGGCTACACCTTC
CDR3aa: CASSEGPGLGYTF

j_gene: TRBJ1-2
d_gene: NA
abundance: NA
v_gene: TRBV20-1
CDR3nt: TGCAGTGCTATGGGGGCCTATGGCTACACCTTC
CDR3aa: CSAMGAYGYTF

j_gene: TRBJ1-5
d_gene: NA
abundance: few
v_gene: TRBV9
CDR3nt: TGTGCCAGCAGCGTGGACCGGAATCAGCCCCAGCATTTT
CDR3aa: CASSVDRNQPQHF

j_gene: TRBJ1-1
d_gene: TRBD1
abundance: NA
v_gene: TRBV29-1
CDR3nt: TGCAGCGTTGAACCCCTACAGGGGGCGAACACTGAAGCTTTCTTT
CDR3aa: CSVEPLQGANTEAFF

j_gene: TRBJ2-1
d_gene: TRBD2
abundance: NA
v_gene: TRBV5-1
CDR3nt: TGCGCCAGCAGCTGGCTTAATCAGGCGGGGGGGCCCAATGAGCAGTTCTTC
CDR3aa: CASSWLNQAGGPNEQFF

j_gene: TRBJ2-2
d_gene: NA
abundance: NA
v_gene: TRBV7-9
CDR3nt: TGTGCCAGCAGCCACCCGGGGTGGGGCACCGGGGAGCTGTTTTTT
CDR3aa: CASSHPGWGTGELFF

j_gene: TRBJ1-1
d_gene: NA
abundance: few
v_gene: TRBV7-9
CDR3nt: TGTGCCAGCAGCTTAGCCAGGGGGAACACTGAAGCTTTCTTT
CDR3aa: CASSLARGNTEAFF

j_gene: TRBJ2-1
d_gene: NA
abundance: once
v_gene: TRBV10-3
CDR3nt: TGTGCCATCAGGCAGGGGCCCTTACGCAATGAGCAGTTCTTC
CDR3aa: CAIRQGPLRNEQFF

j_gene: TRBJ1-1
d_gene: NA
abundance: NA
v_gene: TRBV11-1
CDR3nt: TGTGCCAGCAGCTTAGATGGGACATCGGGCACTGAAGCTTTCTTT
CDR3aa: CASSLDGTSGTEAFF

j_gene: TRBJ2-3
d_gene: NA
abundance: NA
v_gene: TRBV7-7
CDR3nt: TGTGCCAGCGATAAGGGGGGGGGCACAGATACGCAGTATTTT
CDR3aa: CASDKGGGTDTQYF

j_gene: TRBJ2-2
d_gene: NA
abundance: few
v_gene: TRBV7-2
CDR3nt: TGTGCCAGCAGCTTAGCGGTCCAAACCTCGAACACCGGGGAGCTGTTTTTT
CDR3aa: CASSLAVQTSNTGELFF

j_gene: TRBJ2-2
d_gene: TRBD2
abundance: NA
v_gene: TRBV19
CDR3nt: TGTGCCAGTAGACGACGGGAGGACACCGGGGAGCTGTTTTTT
CDR3aa: CASRRREDTGELFF

j_gene: TRBJ2-5
d_gene: TRBD1
abundance: NA
v_gene: TRBV19
CDR3nt: TGTGCCAGTAGTGTAGGACAGGGCATAATGGAGACCCAGTACTTC
CDR3aa: CASSVGQGIMETQYF